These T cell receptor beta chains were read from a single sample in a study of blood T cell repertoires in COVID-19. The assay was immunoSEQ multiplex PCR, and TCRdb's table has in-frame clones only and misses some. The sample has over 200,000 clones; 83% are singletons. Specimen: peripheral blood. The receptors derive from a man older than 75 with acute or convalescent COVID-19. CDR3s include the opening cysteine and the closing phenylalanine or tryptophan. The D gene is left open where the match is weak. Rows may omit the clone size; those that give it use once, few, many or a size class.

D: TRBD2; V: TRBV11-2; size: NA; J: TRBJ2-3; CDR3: CASRYPGRGSADTQYF; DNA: TGTGCCAGCAGATACCCGGGGCGGGGGAGCGCAGATACGCAGTATTTT
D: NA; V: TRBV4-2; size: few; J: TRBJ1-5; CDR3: CASSQAAQGPTQPQHF; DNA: TGTGCCAGCAGCCAAGCTGCTCAGGGCCCCACTCAGCCCCAGCATTTT
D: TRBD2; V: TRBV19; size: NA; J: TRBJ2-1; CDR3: CASSASGGAYYNEQFF; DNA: TGTGCCAGTAGTGCCTCCGGGGGGGCCTATTACAATGAGCAGTTCTTC
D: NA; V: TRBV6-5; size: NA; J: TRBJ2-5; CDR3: CASSLIPGYQETQYF; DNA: TGTGCCAGCAGCCTCATACCAGGGTACCAAGAGACCCAGTACTTC
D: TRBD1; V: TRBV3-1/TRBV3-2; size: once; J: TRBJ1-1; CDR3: CASSPSAGGTEAFF; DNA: TGTGCCAGCAGCCCTTCGGCAGGGGGGACTGAAGCTTTCTTT
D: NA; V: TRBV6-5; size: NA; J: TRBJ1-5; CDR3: CASSPAVRHQPQHF; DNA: TGTGCCAGCAGCCCAGCCGTGAGGCATCAGCCCCAGCATTTT
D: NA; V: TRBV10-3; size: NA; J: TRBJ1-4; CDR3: CAISESTGGLFF; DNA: TGTGCCATCAGTGAGTCCACGGGTGGACTGTTTTTT
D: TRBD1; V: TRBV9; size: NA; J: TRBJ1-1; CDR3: CASSPLDRGNTEAFF; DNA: TGTGCCAGCAGCCCGCTCGACAGGGGTAACACTGAAGCTTTCTTT
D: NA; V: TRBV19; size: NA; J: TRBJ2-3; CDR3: CASKGGPTADTQYF; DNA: TGTGCCAGTAAAGGGGGACCGACAGCAGATACGCAGTATTTT
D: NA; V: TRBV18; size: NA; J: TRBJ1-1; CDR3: CASSPGQTNTEAFF; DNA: TGTGCCAGCTCACCAGGGCAGACGAACACTGAAGCTTTCTTT
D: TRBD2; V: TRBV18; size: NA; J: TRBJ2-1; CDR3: CASSPPSGRAYNEQFF; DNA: TGTGCCAGCTCACCACCTAGCGGGAGGGCCTACAATGAGCAGTTCTTC
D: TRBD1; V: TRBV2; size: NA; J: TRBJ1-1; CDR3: CASSEADRVAFF; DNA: TGTGCCAGCAGTGAAGCCGACAGGGTAGCTTTCTTT
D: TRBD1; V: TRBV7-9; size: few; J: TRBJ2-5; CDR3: CASSLATGLETQYF; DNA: TGTGCCAGCAGCTTAGCGACAGGGCTCGAGACCCAGTACTTC
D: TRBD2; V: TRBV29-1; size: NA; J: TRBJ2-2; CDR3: CSVNGLAENTGELFF; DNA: TGCAGCGTGAATGGACTAGCGGAGAACACCGGGGAGCTGTTTTTT
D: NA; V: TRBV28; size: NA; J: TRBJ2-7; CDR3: CASSSPGRMTYEQYF; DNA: TGTGCCAGCAGTTCTCCCGGGAGAATGACCTACGAGCAGTACTTC
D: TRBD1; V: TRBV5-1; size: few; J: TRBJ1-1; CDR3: CASSWGQGIQSATEAFF; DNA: TGCGCCAGCAGCTGGGGACAGGGGATACAGTCGGCCACTGAAGCTTTCTTT
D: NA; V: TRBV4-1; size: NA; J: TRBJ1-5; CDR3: CASSQSGHLLGQPQHF; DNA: TGCGCCAGCAGCCAATCGGGACACCTGTTGGGTCAGCCCCAGCATTTT
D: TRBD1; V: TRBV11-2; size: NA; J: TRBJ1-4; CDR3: CASSRGTGRNEKLFF; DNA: TGTGCCAGCAGTCGTGGGACAGGACGTAATGAAAAACTGTTTTTT
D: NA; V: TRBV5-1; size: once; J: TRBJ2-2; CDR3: CASSLFRENTGELFF; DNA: TGCGCCAGCAGCTTGTTCCGGGAAAACACCGGGGAGCTGTTTTTT
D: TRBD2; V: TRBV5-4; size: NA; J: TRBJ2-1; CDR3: CASRPDPGLANDEQFF; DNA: TGTGCCAGCAGGCCCGATCCGGGACTAGCGAACGATGAGCAGTTCTTC
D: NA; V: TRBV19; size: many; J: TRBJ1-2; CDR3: CASSTRTVDWNYGYTF; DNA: TGTGCCAGTAGTACGCGGACAGTAGACTGGAACTATGGCTACACCTTC
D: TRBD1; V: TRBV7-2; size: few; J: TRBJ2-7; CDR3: CASSITGGTYEQYF; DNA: TGTGCCAGCAGCATCACAGGGGGAACCTACGAGCAGTACTTC
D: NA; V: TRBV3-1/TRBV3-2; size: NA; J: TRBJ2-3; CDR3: CASSLRAPGAVSTDTQYF; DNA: TGTGCCAGCAGCCTAAGGGCCCCTGGGGCTGTTAGCACAGATACGCAGTATTTT
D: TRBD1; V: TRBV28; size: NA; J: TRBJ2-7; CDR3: CASSSGQDYEQYF; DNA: TGTGCCAGCAGTTCGGGACAGGACTACGAGCAGTACTTC
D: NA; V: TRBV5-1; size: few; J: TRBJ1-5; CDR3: CASSLYGEANQPQHF; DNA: TGCGCCAGCAGCTTGTACGGGGAAGCAAATCAGCCCCAGCATTTT
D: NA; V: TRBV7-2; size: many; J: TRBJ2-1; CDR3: CASSPRWTAGYNEQFF; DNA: TGTGCCAGCAGCCCACGATGGACAGCGGGGTACAATGAGCAGTTCTTC
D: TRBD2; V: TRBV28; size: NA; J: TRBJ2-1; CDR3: CASSLGTSGDHEQFF; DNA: TGTGCCAGCAGCCTCGGGACTAGCGGGGACCATGAGCAGTTCTTC
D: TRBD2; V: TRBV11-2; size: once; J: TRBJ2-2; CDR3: CASSTLPSFSGITGELFF; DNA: TGTGCCAGCAGCACCCTACCCTCTTTTAGCGGGATAACCGGGGAGCTGTTTTTT
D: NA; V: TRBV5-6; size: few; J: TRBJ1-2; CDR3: CASSLGAGRDGYTF; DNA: TGTGCCAGCAGCTTAGGGGCGGGGAGGGATGGCTACACCTTC
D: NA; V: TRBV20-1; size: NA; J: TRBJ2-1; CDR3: CSASLATYNEQFF; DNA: TGCAGTGCTAGTTTAGCCACCTACAATGAGCAGTTCTTC
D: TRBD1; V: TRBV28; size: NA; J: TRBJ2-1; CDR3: CASSHSTGGFSDYNEQFF; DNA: TGTGCCAGCAGTCACTCGACAGGGGGCTTTAGTGACTACAATGAGCAGTTCTTC
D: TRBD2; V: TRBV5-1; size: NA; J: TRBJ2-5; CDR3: CASSLGPRTSGTQETQYF; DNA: TGCGCCAGCAGCTTGGGCCCCCGGACTAGCGGGACGCAAGAGACCCAGTACTTC
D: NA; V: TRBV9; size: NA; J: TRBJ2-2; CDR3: CASSVVATSTGELFF; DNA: TGTGCCAGCAGCGTAGTTGCGACTTCCACCGGGGAGCTGTTTTTT
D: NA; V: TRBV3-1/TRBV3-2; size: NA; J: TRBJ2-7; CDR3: CASSHAARTLYEQYF; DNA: TGTGCCAGCAGCCACGCGGCCCGAACCCTCTACGAGCAGTACTTC
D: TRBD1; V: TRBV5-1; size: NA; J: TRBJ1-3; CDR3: CASSSQGDGNTIYF; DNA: TGCGCCAGCAGCTCGCAGGGGGATGGAAACACCATATATTTT
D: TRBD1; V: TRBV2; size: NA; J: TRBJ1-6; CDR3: CASRETGTGYSPLHF; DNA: TGTGCCAGCAGGGAAACCGGGACAGGGTATTCACCCCTCCACTTT
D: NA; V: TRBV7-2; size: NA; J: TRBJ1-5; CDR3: CASSSRQGNQPQHF; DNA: TGTGCCAGCAGCTCGAGACAGGGCAATCAGCCCCAGCATTTT
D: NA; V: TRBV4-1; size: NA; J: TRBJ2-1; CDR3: CASSQDSKDRRYNEQFF; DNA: TGCGCCAGCAGCCAAGATTCTAAGGACAGACGATACAATGAGCAGTTCTTC
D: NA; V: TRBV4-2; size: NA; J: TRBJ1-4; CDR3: CASSPVRGGTNEKLFF; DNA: TGTGCCAGCAGCCCGGTACGAGGAGGGACTAATGAAAAACTGTTTTTT
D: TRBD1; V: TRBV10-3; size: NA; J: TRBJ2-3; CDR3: CAISRGTGGTDTQYF; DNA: TGTGCCATCAGCCGAGGGACAGGGGGCACAGATACGCAGTATTTT
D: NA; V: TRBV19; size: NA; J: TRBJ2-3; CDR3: CASGQNGRDTQYF; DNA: TGTGCCAGTGGCCAAAACGGGAGAGATACGCAGTATTTT
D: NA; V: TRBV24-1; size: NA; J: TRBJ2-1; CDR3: CATSDSLADSYNEQFF; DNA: TGTGCCACCAGTGATTCCCTAGCCGACTCCTACAATGAGCAGTTCTTC
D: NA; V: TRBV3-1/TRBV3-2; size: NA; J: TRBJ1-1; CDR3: CASSQGNSAYTEAFF; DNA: TGTGCCAGCAGCCAAGGGAACAGTGCATACACTGAAGCTTTCTTT
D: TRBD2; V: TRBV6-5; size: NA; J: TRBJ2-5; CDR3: CASSSGGFEETQYF; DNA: TGTGCCAGCAGTTCGGGGGGGTTCGAAGAGACCCAGTACTTC
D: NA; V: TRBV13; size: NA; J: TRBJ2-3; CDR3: CASSGLGGRSSTDTQYF; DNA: TGTGCCAGCAGCGGGCTCGGGGGGCGTTCTAGCACAGATACGCAGTATTTT
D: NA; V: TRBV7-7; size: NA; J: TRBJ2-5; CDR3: CASSQGTTAQETQYF; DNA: TGTGCTAGCAGCCAGGGGACGACAGCTCAAGAGACCCAGTACTTC
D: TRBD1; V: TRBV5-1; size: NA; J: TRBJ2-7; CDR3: CASSAGQGEAEQYF; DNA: TGCGCCAGCAGCGCCGGACAGGGGGAGGCCGAGCAGTACTTC